The 27 T cell receptor beta chains listed next were all sequenced from one sample in a study of technical replicates of blood from a few donors. Method: immunoSEQ multiplex PCR; TCRdb's copy keeps in-frame clones and lacks some. The sample shows about 79,000 clones, more than 85% of them seen only once. The sample taken for sequencing was T cells isolated from PBMCs. These receptors were taken from a human donor in good health. Some clones in this sample may be carry-over from other donors' samples.

This rearrangement joins TRBV5-4 to TRBJ2-3; 12 bases are shared with TRBD2. Germline assignment: CDR1 SGHNT and CDR2 YYREEE (reference sequence). V shed 4 bases, J shed 0 bases, and the junction held 3 bases outside the gene matches. This CDR3 is 16 amino acids long. CDR3 sequence: CASSNGLAGSTDTQYF. The CDR3 bases are TGTGCCAGCAGCAACGGACTAGCGGGAAGCACAGATACGCAGTATTTT.

This sequence joins TRBV6-1 and TRBJ2-4; 10 positions agree with TRBD2. V trimming: 6 bases; J trimming: 5 bases; junction bases outside the gene matches: 7. Germline V CDR1 and CDR2: MNHNS, SASEGT. CDR3 length: 15 residues. The CDR3 DNA sequence: TGTGCCAGCAGCGATCCGGGACTAGCGCAAAACATTCAGTACTTC. Amino acid sequence: CASSDPGLAQNIQYF.

This chain uses TRBV29-1 with TRBJ2-7, with D perhaps matching TRBD2 (6 bases). This CDR3 spans 12 amino acids. V was trimmed by 4 bases and J by 4 bases, leaving 11 bases between them. CDR1 is SQVTM, CDR2 ANQGSEA, per germline. The CDR3 region is CSVAGGFYEQYF. As DNA, the CDR3 is TGCAGCGTTGCCGGGGGTTTTTACGAGCAGTACTTC.

This rearrangement joins TRBV6-6 to TRBJ1-3; no clear D. The CDR3 contains 16 residues. The germline gives CDR1 MNHNY, CDR2 SVGAGI (reference sequence). With 0 bases removed from V and 5 bases from J, the gap between germline ends came to 14 bases. The CDR3 loop is CASSYSREGYRNTIYF. The CDR3 DNA sequence: TGTGCCAGCAGTTACTCGAGGGAGGGTTATCGAAACACCATATATTTT.

The rearrangement links TRBV29-1 to TRBJ2-7, with 8 positions matching TRBD1. Germline loops: CDR1 SQVTM, CDR2 ANQGSEA. V shed 7 bases, J shed 4 bases, and the junction held 9 bases outside the gene matches. The CDR3 is made up of 13 amino acids. This CDR3 is CSGTTGVAYEQYF. The CDR3 nucleotides are TGCAGCGGTACGACAGGGGTGGCATACGAGCAGTACTTC.

CDR3 amino acids: CASTSGSYANTGELFF. DNA of the CDR3: TGTGCCAGCACCTCGGGTAGTTACGCGAACACCGGGGAGCTGTTTTTT. V gene TRBV28 combines with J gene TRBJ2-2; D is ambiguous. Trimming removed 7 bases at V and 0 bases at J, with 15 bases between. The CDR3 runs 16 residues. Germline V lookup: CDR1 MDHEN, CDR2 SYDVKM.

In this sample, this clone turned up once. J is TRBJ2-1 and V is TRBV5-4; a weak D match, TRBD1 (6 bases). The V end lost 7 bases, the J end lost 1 base, and 15 bases lay between the germline ends. The CDR3 spans 15 residues. Germline lookup yields CDR1 SGHNT and CDR2 YYREEE (reference sequence). This chain's CDR3 is CASEAGDESYNEQFF. The CDR3 nucleotides are TGTGCCAGCGAAGCAGGGGATGAATCCTACAATGAGCAGTTCTTC.

The chain recombines TRBV9 with TRBJ2-1; D might be TRBD2 (6 bases). This CDR3 contains 13 residues. V shed 3 bases and J shed 9 bases, with 13 bases lying between them. From germline, CDR1 is SGDLS and CDR2 YYNGEE. DNA for the CDR3: TGTGCCAGCAGCGCCCTCCAGGGAGGTGAGCAGTTCTTC. Protein sequence: CASSALQGGEQFF.

The V call is TRBV27, the J call TRBJ2-7; tentative D call: TRBD2 (5 bases). Per germline, CDR1 MNHEY and CDR2 SMNVEV (reference sequence). This CDR3 region has 15 residues. Trimming removed 3 bases from V and 1 base from J, with 13 bases in between. CDR3 bases: TGTGCCAGCAGTTTCTCGCCTAGCCGTTCCTACGAGCAGTACTTC. Protein product: CASSFSPSRSYEQYF.

The rearrangement links TRBV25-1 to TRBJ2-2; 7 positions agree with TRBD1. The CDR3 sequence is 13 residues long. The V and J ends lost 7 bases and 5 bases, in that order; junction bases with no gene match: 4. Germline CDR1 and CDR2: MGHDK and SYGVNS. In DNA, the CDR3 is TGTGCCAGCAAGACAGGGAAAACCGGGGAGCTGTTTTTT. Residues: CASKTGKTGELFF.

The gene calls are TRBV7-2 and TRBJ2-5, with 8 bases fitting TRBD2. The V gene end was trimmed by 5 bases and the J gene end by 4 bases; junction bases not matched to a gene: 12. CDR3 length: 16 residues. Germline V gene data show CDR1 as SGHTA and CDR2 as FQGNSA. CDR3 nucleotides: TGTGCCAGCAGCCCCGACGGACTAGCTGCGGGAGAGACCCAGTACTTC. The encoded protein is CASSPDGLAAGETQYF.

This clone occurred once. DNA for the CDR3: TGTGCCAGCAGTGACGGACTCTACGAGCAGTACTTC. Encoded protein: CASSDGLYEQYF. The V and J genes are TRBV6-5 and TRBJ2-7, with D possibly matching TRBD2 (5 bases). The CDR3 sequence is 12 residues long. CDR1 and CDR2 (germline): MNHEY, SVGAGI. Trimming shortened V by 5 bases and J by 3 bases, and 8 bases separated the two germline ends.

This clone was detected once. This chain joins TRBV29-1 and TRBJ2-1; 9 nucleotides agree with TRBD1. The CDR3 is made up of 16 amino acids. V was pared by 6 bases and J by 0 bases, with 9 bases of the junction left unmatched. Germline V gene data show CDR1 as SQVTM and CDR2 as ANQGSEA. The CDR3 protein is CSVDETTGGSYNEQFF. The DNA of the CDR3 is TGCAGCGTGGACGAAACGACAGGGGGCTCCTACAATGAGCAGTTCTTC.

The rearrangement uses TRBV4-2 and TRBJ2-7; TRBD1 matches 7 bases. V gave up 3 bases and J gave up 2 bases; unmatched junction bases: 7. CDR1 is LGHNA and CDR2 is YNFKEQ in the germline V gene. This CDR3 is built from 15 residues. CDR3 sequence reads: CASSQHTGAAYEQYF. The DNA of the CDR3 is TGTGCCAGCAGCCAGCATACAGGGGCGGCCTACGAGCAGTACTTC.

The V call is TRBV4-3, the J call TRBJ1-2; 10 positions match TRBD1. In germline, CDR1 is LGHNA, CDR2 YSLEER. V gave up 4 bases and J gave up 6 bases; unmatched junction bases: 8. The CDR3 extends over 15 amino acids. Here the CDR3 DNA reads TGCGCCAGCAGCCGATTGACAGGGGGCTTTGATGGCTACACCTTC. It translates to CASSRLTGGFDGYTF.

Concerning this clone itself: One junction end does not reproduce the germline sequence, and a read error may be involved. This chain uses TRBV7-6 with TRBJ2-7; no definite D call. The CDR3 has 12 residues. CDR1 and CDR2 from the germline V gene are SGHVS and FNYEAQ. CDR3 in amino acids: CASSSLTYEQYF. In DNA, the CDR3 is TGCGCCAGCAGCTCCCTTACCTACGAGCAGTACTTC. Using reference TRBV7-6 and TRBJ2-7 for the parts outside the CDR3, the full variable domain is GAGVSQSPRYKVTKRGQDVALRCDPISGHVSLYWYRQALGQGPEFLTYFNYEAQQDKSGLPNDRFSAERPEGSISTLTIQRTEQRDSAMYRCASSSLTYEQYFGPGTRLTVT.

This clone showed up just once. The chain recombines TRBV5-6 with TRBJ2-1; 8 nucleotides line up with TRBD1. The V segment lost 6 bases and the J segment 8 bases; nucleotides outside the gene matches: 13. CDR1 and CDR2 from the germline V gene are SGHDT and YYEEEE. This CDR3 has 15 amino acids. Here the CDR3 reads CASIKGQGARDEQFF. The CDR3 DNA is TGTGCCAGCATAAAGGGGCAGGGGGCAAGGGATGAGCAGTTCTTC.

The rearrangement links TRBV7-9 to TRBJ1-4; perhaps TRBD1 as D (6 bases). V lost 4 bases and J 7 bases, leaving 16 bases between the germline ends. The CDR3 contains 15 residues. Germline CDR1 SEHNR, CDR2 FQNEAQ (reference sequence). CDR3 sequence reads: CASSSGQPFSEKLFF. CDR3 sequence (DNA): TGTGCCAGCAGCTCGGGACAACCTTTCAGTGAAAAACTGTTTTTT.

This clone was seen only once. The rearrangement joins TRBV27 to TRBJ2-7; D call uncertain. The CDR3 has 13 amino acids. V was shortened by 4 bases and J by 5 bases, with 12 bases between the two germline ends. Per the germline V gene, CDR1 is MNHEY and CDR2 is SMNVEV (reference sequence). The CDR3 nucleotides are TGTGCCAGCAGTTCCGAATACGCGGACGAGCAGTACTTC. Protein: CASSSEYADEQYF.

The chain has TRBV15 and TRBJ2-3; D ambiguous. With 0 bases removed from V and 3 bases from J, the gap between germline ends came to 10 bases. Germline V gene lookup returns CDR1 LNHNV and CDR2 YYDKDF (reference sequence). The CDR3 spans 15 residues. The DNA of the CDR3 is TGTGCCACCAGCAGAGATCGTGGGCATACAGATACGCAGTATTTT. This sequence encodes CATSRDRGHTDTQYF.

The genes are TRBV4-2 and TRBJ2-3; 10 bases match TRBD1. V dropped 1 base and J dropped 8; count of bases not matched to a gene: 9. This CDR3 region has 16 residues. Germline assignment: CDR1 LGHNA and CDR2 YNFKEQ. The CDR3 reads CASSQARGQGLGTQYF. The CDR3 nucleotides are TGTGCCAGCAGCCAAGCACGGGGACAGGGGCTCGGTACGCAGTATTTT.

The rearrangement uses TRBV14 and TRBJ2-3, with D perhaps TRBD1 (6 bases). This CDR3 has 14 amino acids. V lost 4 bases and J lost 5, with 13 bases in between. Germline-derived CDR1 and CDR2 are SGHDN and FVKESK. The CDR3 sequence: CASSLETDRDTQYF. CDR3 sequence (DNA): TGTGCCAGCAGCCTCGAGACGGACAGAGATACGCAGTATTTT.

The V and J genes are TRBV28 and TRBJ1-2; D not resolved. This CDR3 has 12 amino acids. The V gene's germline CDR1 is MDHEN and CDR2 SYDVKM. V dropped 2 bases and J dropped 8 bases, with 9 bases sitting between them. CDR3: CASSLQEGGYTF. DNA for the CDR3: TGTGCCAGCAGTTTACAGGAGGGCGGCTACACCTTC.

V usage is TRBV28 and J usage is TRBJ1-1; TRBD1 agrees at 7 bases. Germline V gene lookup returns CDR1 MDHEN and CDR2 SYDVKM. V lost 7 bases, J lost 9 bases, and 17 bases stayed unmatched. This CDR3 has 15 amino acids. Written as DNA, the CDR3 is TGTGCCAGCACCGCCTTAGGACAGGTTAATAAGAAAGCTTTCTTT. This sequence encodes CASTALGQVNKKAFF.

The CDR3 bases are TGTGCCAGCAGATTAGCGGGAGGCTCGTACGAGCAGTACTTC. Translating gives CASRLAGGSYEQYF. The V gene is TRBV27, the J gene TRBJ2-7, with TRBD2 matching 10 bases. The CDR3 length is 14 residues. The germline V gene encodes CDR1 MNHEY and CDR2 SMNVEV (reference sequence). The V segment lost 6 bases and the J segment 4 bases; nucleotides outside the gene matches: 6.

The gene calls are TRBV4-1 and TRBJ1-1; D is possibly TRBD1 (6 bases). V was clipped by 0 bases and J by 1 base, with 15 bases between them. The CDR3 runs to 17 residues. CDR1 is MGHRA and CDR2 is YSYEKL in the germline V gene. CDR3 in DNA: TGCGCCAGCAGCCAAGATCCTGCAGGGGCGACGAACACTGAAGCTTTCTTT. Amino acids: CASSQDPAGATNTEAFF.

Here the CDR3 reads CASSMDREAEQFF. Here the CDR3 DNA reads TGTGCCAGTAGTATGGACAGGGAGGCTGAGCAGTTCTTC. The chain couples TRBV19 to TRBJ2-1; 8 bases are shared with TRBD1. The CDR3 has 13 amino acids. Germline CDR1 and CDR2: LNHDA and SQIVND (reference sequence). V trimming: 3 bases; J trimming: 9 bases; junction bases outside the gene matches: 4.